The clone carrying this TCR beta chain was seen only a few times. Its antigen remains unidentified. Each CDR3 protein is one row after TCRdb ran MiXCR on the 5' RACE reads. In the table there are 8,000 to 9,500 distinct CDR3 sequences, approximately 35% of which are singletons. Germline V gene lookup returns CDR1 SGHRS and CDR2 YFSETQ. There are 13 residues in the CDR3. The V end lost 1 base, the J end lost 6 bases, and 10 bases lay between the germline ends. The study, taken as a whole, reports: Tumor-infiltrating Treg TCR alpha and beta sequences overlapped most with tumor naive CD4+ T cells, then blood naive.

The clonotype originates from a female donor with breast cancer. V is TRBV5-1 and J is TRBJ1-2; D is possibly TRBD1 (5 bases). What was sequenced was tumor-infiltrating memory CD4+ T cells sorted from the breast tumor. Described subset: memory CD4+ T cells, CD4+CD45RO+CD25-. The CDR3 sequence is CASSLSGTDGYTF. DNA for the CDR3: TGCGCCAGCAGCTTGTCCGGGACGGATGGCTACACCTTC.